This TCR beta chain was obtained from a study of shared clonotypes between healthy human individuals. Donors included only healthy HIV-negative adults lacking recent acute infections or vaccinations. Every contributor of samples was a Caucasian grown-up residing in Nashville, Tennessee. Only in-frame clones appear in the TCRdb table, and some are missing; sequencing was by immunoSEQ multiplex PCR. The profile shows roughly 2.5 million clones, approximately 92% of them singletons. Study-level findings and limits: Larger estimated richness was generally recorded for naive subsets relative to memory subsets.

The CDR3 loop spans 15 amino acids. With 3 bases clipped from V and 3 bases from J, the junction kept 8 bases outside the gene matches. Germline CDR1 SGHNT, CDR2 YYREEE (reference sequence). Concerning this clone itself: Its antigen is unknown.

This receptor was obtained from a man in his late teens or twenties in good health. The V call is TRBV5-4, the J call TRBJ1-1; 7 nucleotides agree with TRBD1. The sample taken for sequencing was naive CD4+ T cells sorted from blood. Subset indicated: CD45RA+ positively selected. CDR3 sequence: CASSSAPGTDTEAFF. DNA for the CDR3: TGTGCCAGCAGCTCAGCACCCGGGACAGACACTGAAGCTTTCTTT.